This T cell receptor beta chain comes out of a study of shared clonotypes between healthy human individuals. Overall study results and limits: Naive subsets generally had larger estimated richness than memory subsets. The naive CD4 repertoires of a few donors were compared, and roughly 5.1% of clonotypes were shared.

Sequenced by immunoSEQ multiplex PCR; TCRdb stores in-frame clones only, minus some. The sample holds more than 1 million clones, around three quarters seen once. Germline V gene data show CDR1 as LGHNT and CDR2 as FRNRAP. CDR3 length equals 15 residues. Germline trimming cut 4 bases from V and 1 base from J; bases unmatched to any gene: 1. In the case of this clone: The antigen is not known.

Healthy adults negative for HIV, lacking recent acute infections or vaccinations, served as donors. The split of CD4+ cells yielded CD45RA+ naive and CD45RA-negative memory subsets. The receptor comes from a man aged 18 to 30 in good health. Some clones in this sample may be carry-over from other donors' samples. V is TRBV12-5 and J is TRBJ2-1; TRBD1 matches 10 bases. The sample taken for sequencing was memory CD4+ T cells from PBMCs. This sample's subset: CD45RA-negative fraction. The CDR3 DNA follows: TGTGCTAGTGGTTCGGGACAGGGGTCCTACAATGAGCAGTTCTTC. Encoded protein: CASGSGQGSYNEQFF.